Listed here are 13 T cell receptor beta chains from one sample, sequenced in a study of response to subunit inactivated influenza vaccine. From the RT-PCR reads, TCRdb called clonotypes with MiXCR, one entry per CDR3 protein. The sample has hundreds of thousands of distinct CDR3 sequences; about 15% are singletons. The material was PBMCs from blood, obtained approximately 12 days after vaccination. These receptor sequences come from a man aged 50-59 years who received an inactivated influenza vaccine.

Concerning this clonotype: With a much larger clone just one base away, this may be a read error. V usage is TRBV12-3 or TRBV12-4 and J usage is TRBJ1-5, with D uncertain. Trimming left V 8 bases short and J 5 bases short, with 16 bases between. This CDR3 has 14 amino acids. The CDR3 region is CASRSGSQDQPQHF. CDR3 nucleotides: TGTGCCAGCCGTTCCGGGTCCCAGGATCAGCCCCAGCATTTT.

This clonotype has more than one count but fewer than ten. The rearrangement joins TRBV6-1 to TRBJ2-3, with 12 nucleotides matching TRBD2. The junction had 6 bases not matched to a gene; V was cut back by 6 bases and J by 2 bases. Germline CDR1 MNHNS, CDR2 SASEGT. CDR3 length: 16 amino acids. The CDR3 is CASSPTSGGSTDTQYF. CDR3 nucleotide sequence: TGTGCCAGCAGCCCCACTAGCGGGGGGTCCACAGATACGCAGTATTTT.

Concerning this clonotype itself: The germline gene is not matched at one end of the junction; a read error may be the cause. This sequence joins TRBV4-2 and TRBJ2-1, with TRBD2 matching 8 bases. CDR1 LGHNA and CDR2 YNFKEQ come from the germline V gene. The CDR3 is made up of 17 amino acids. CDR3 in amino acids: CASSQDPGLETYNEQFF. As DNA, the CDR3 is TGTGCCAGCAGCCAAGATCCGGGACTAGAGACCTACAATGAGCAGTTCTTT.

This CDR3 reads CASSLVTSAHEQYF. CDR3 sequence (DNA): TGTGCCAGCAGCTTAGTAACTAGCGCCCACGAGCAGTACTTC. The genes are TRBV7-8 and TRBJ2-7, with 7 bases lining up with TRBD2. Losses at the gene ends were 1 base for V and 5 bases for J; bases not matched to a gene: 5. Germline CDR1 is SGHVS and CDR2 is FQNEAQ. The CDR3 spans 14 residues.

This chain connects TRBV24-1 to TRBJ2-2; TRBD1 agrees at 10 bases. Per germline, CDR1 KGHDR and CDR2 SFDVKD. The CDR3 spans 16 residues. The V segment lost 5 bases and the J segment 3 bases; nucleotides outside the gene matches: 5. CDR3 nucleotide sequence: TGTGCCACCAGTGGCCCCGGGACAGGGGACACCGGGGAGCTGTTTTTT. Protein: CATSGPGTGDTGELFF.

This clonotype was seen only a few times. V is TRBV12-3 or TRBV12-4 and J is TRBJ2-3; D unclear. The CDR3 is 15 amino acids. The V end lost 7 bases, the J end lost 2 bases, and 16 bases lay between the germline ends. Here the CDR3 DNA reads TGTGCCAGCACCCATTCTCGGGCTATCACAGATACGCAGTATTTT. This sequence encodes CASTHSRAITDTQYF.

The chain is built from TRBV5-1 and TRBJ2-7; D is unclear. V lost 0 bases, J lost 3 bases, and 10 bases lay in between. The germline CDR1 and CDR2 sequences are SGHRS and YFSETQ. The CDR3 is 14 residues long. For the CDR3, the DNA is TGCGCCAGCAGCTTGGTTCAGCCACGCTACGAGCAGTACTTC. It specifies CASSLVQPRYEQYF.

This chain links TRBV6-1 with TRBJ1-5, with D possibly being TRBD1 (5 bases). The J call is in doubt because the DNA end fits TRBJ2-3 better. This CDR3 comprises 14 residues. Germline V CDR1 and CDR2: MNHNS, SASEGT. As DNA, the CDR3 is TGTGCCAGCAGTGAAGGGGCAGGGTGGCAGCCCCAGTATTTT. Its protein product is CASSEGAGWQPQYF.

This clonotype was counted ten times or more. The chain links TRBV14 to TRBJ1-2; D not resolved. Trimming shortened V by 4 bases and J by 1 base, and 16 bases separated the two germline ends. Per the germline V gene, CDR1 is SGHDN and CDR2 is FVKESK. CDR3 length equals 16 residues. The CDR3: CASSPNDMWINYGYTF. CDR3 DNA sequence: TGTGCCAGCAGCCCGAATGACATGTGGATTAACTATGGCTACACCTTC.

This clonotype was seen more than once but under ten times. V usage is TRBV6-2 or TRBV6-3 and J usage is TRBJ2-7; 7 bases are a match to TRBD1. J was trimmed by 2 bases and V by 7 bases; bases with no gene match: 8. The CDR3 is made up of 14 amino acids. Germline V gene lookup returns CDR1 MNHEY and CDR2 SVGEGT. The CDR3 region is CASTKTGQPYEQYF. In DNA, the CDR3 is TGTGCCAGCACCAAGACAGGGCAGCCCTACGAGCAGTACTTC.

The J gene is TRBJ1-1, the V gene TRBV5-6, with TRBD1 identical over 7 bases. V lost 4 bases and J lost 1; bases outside the gene matches: 4. The CDR3 length is 14 residues. Germline-derived CDR1 and CDR2 are SGHDT and YYEEEE. The chain's CDR3 is CASSVDRENTEAFF. CDR3 DNA sequence: TGTGCCAGCAGCGTAGACAGGGAGAACACTGAAGCTTTCTTT. The variable domain in full, with the rest retrieved from reference TRBV5-6 and TRBJ1-1, is DAGVTQSPTHLIKTRGQQVTLRCSPKSGHDTVSWYQQALGQGPQFIFQYYEEEERQRGNFPDRFSGHQFPNYSSELNVNALLLGDSALYLCASSVDRENTEAFFGQGTRLTVV.

The chain uses TRBV15 and TRBJ1-4; a weak D match, TRBD1 (5 bases). CDR1 and CDR2 from the germline V gene are LNHNV and YYDKDF (reference sequence). Trimming stripped 5 bases from V and 4 bases from J, with 11 bases between. CDR3 length equals 14 residues. CDR3 DNA: TGTGCCACCAGCCCGAGCAGGGTTAATGAAAAACTGTTTTTT. It translates to CATSPSRVNEKLFF.

This clonotype was counted between two and nine times. The chain employs TRBV5-1 and TRBJ2-7; 7 bases are a match to TRBD1. Germline CDR1 reads SGHRS; CDR2 reads YFSETQ. This CDR3 spans 15 amino acids. J lost 5 bases, V lost 3 bases, and 11 bases had no gene match. CDR3 loop: CASSWDPTGSDEQYF. CDR3 DNA sequence: TGCGCCAGCAGCTGGGACCCGACAGGGTCGGACGAGCAGTACTTC.